What follows are 2 T cell receptor beta chains derived from one specimen sequenced in a study of blood T cells in healthy people across ages. Through a sample-barcoded 5' primer and a J-beta primer mix, a second PCR was run for roughly 6 to 12 cycles. TCRdb independently ran MiXCR on the 5' RACE reads; one entry per CDR3 protein. This table holds approximately 900,000 distinct CDR3 sequences, under 50% found once. The material sequenced was blood. These receptors came from a man aged 25-45 years in good health.

This clonotype was seen only once. This chain links TRBV6-7 with TRBJ2-3; 7 bases are shared with TRBD2. TRBV6-7 is an ORF, with its function uncertain. The CDR3 contains 14 residues. V trimming: 8 bases; J trimming: 6 bases; junction bases outside the gene matches: 11. The chain's CDR3 is CASLPGPREDTQYF. The CDR3 nucleotides read TGTGCCAGCCTACCGGGACCGCGGGAGGATACGCAGTATTTT.

The V and J genes are TRBV18 and TRBJ2-3; possibly TRBD2 for D (5 bases). The CDR3 extends over 16 amino acids. V lost 0 bases and J lost 3, with 13 bases in between. Looked up from germline, CDR1 is KGHSH and CDR2 is LQKENI. The DNA for the CDR3 is TGTGCCAGCTCACCACCTTCACGACTACTAACAGATACGCAGTATTTT. It translates to CASSPPSRLLTDTQYF.